The rows below give T cell receptor beta chains drawn from one sample of a study of early T cells in non-severe SARS-CoV-2 infection. TCRdb re-called the 5' RACE reads with MiXCR, one entry per CDR3 protein. The data hold approximately 60,000 distinct CDR3 sequences, with under 15% observed a single time. The sequenced material came from whole blood. These receptors originate from an adult who was a healthcare worker with PCR-confirmed SARS-CoV-2 infection or an uninfected control (not recorded which). Each CDR3 is given with its conserved first and last residue. A D gene is named only where the DNA matches it firmly. Rows may omit the clone size; those that give it use once, few, many or a size class.

v_gene	abundance	j_gene	d_gene	CDR3aa	CDR3nt
TRBV6-6	few	TRBJ2-2	NA	CASSYFWDPSHTGELFF	TGTGCCAGCAGTTACTTTTGGGACCCCTCTCACACCGGGGAGCTGTTTTTT
TRBV11-2	many	TRBJ2-1	NA	CASSLDKWEQFF	TGTGCCAGCAGCTTAGATAAGTGGGAGCAGTTCTTC
TRBV13	NA	TRBJ2-3	TRBD2	CASSPSGGADTQYF	TGTGCCAGCAGCCCTAGCGGGGGGGCAGATACGCAGTATTTT
TRBV12-5	NA	TRBJ2-1	TRBD1	CASGLGTWTGSSNEQFF	TGTGCTAGTGGTTTGGGGACCTGGACAGGGTCCAGCAATGAGCAGTTCTTC
TRBV2	many	TRBJ2-1	TRBD2	CASSDDAGGPLEQFF	TGTGCCAGCAGTGATGATGCGGGGGGCCCACTTGAGCAGTTCTTC
TRBV30	many	TRBJ1-2	NA	CAWSKGDYGYTF	TGTGCCTGGAGTAAGGGAGACTATGGCTACACCTTC
TRBV5-1	many	TRBJ1-1	NA	CASSEDPGQAEAFF	TGCGCCAGCAGCGAGGACCCGGGGCAGGCTGAAGCTTTCTTT
TRBV12-3/TRBV12-4	NA	TRBJ2-2	TRBD2	CASRSAGVGTGELFF	TGTGCCAGCAGATCTGCGGGAGTAGGCACCGGGGAGCTGTTTTTT
TRBV7-9	few	TRBJ2-3	TRBD1	CASSFRQGANTDTQYF	TGTGCCAGCAGCTTCAGACAGGGGGCAAACACAGATACGCAGTATTTT
TRBV6-1	NA	TRBJ1-6	NA	CASRGMVNSPLHF	TGTGCCAGCAGGGGGATGGTTAACTCACCCCTCCACTTT